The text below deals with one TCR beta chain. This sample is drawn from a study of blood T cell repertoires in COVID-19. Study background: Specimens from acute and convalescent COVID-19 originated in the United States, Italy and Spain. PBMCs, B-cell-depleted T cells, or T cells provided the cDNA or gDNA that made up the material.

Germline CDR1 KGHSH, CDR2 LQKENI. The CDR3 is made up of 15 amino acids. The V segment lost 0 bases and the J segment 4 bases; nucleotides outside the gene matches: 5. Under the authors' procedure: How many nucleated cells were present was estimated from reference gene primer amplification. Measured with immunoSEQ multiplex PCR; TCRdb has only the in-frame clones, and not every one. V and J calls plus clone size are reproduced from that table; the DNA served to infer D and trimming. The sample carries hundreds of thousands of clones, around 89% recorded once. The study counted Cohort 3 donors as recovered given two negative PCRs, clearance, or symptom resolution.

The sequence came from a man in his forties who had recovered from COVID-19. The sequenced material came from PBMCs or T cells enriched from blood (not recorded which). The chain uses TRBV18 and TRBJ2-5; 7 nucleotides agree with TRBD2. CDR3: CASSPPRGEGETQYF. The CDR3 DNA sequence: TGTGCCAGCTCACCACCCCGCGGGGAGGGAGAGACCCAGTACTTC.